This TCR beta chain was retrieved from a study of shared clonotypes between healthy human individuals. Regarding the study as a whole: The sampled material consisted only of blood, and tissue repertoires are likely to differ. How much donors shared clonotypes was expected to be affected by sequencing depth.

The CDR3 is 15 amino acids. Splitting of each subset's genomic DNA was done evenly across several immunoSEQ plates. Sequencing was performed with immunoSEQ multiplex PCR; in TCRdb, only in-frame clones are kept and a portion is missing. Seen here are about 1.5 million clones, approximately 98% observed once, and the top ten hold 0.4% to 0.45%. Comments on this clone: The antigen remains unidentified.

What was sequenced was naive CD4+ T cells sorted from blood. The subset is: CD45RA+ positively selected. The receptor comes from a young man in good health. The chain links TRBV21-1 to TRBJ1-5; the DNA was not used to check the table's D call, TRBD1. TRBV21-1 represents a pseudogene. The CDR3 reads CASSPSRGSNQPQHF. The CDR3 nucleotides read TGTGCCAGCAGCCCCTCTAGGGGCAGCAATCAGCCCCAGCATTTT.